What follows are 27 T cell receptor beta chains derived from one specimen sequenced in a study of T cells in Graves' hyperthyroidism and ophthalmopathy. Researchers amplified the TCR beta CDR3 regions from RNA transcripts. The primer set for the first-round RT-PCR of the TCR CDR3 was HTBI. TCRdb re-called the multiplex PCR reads through MiXCR, storing one row per CDR3 protein. This sample yields around 380,000 distinct CDR3 sequences, of which approximately 12% are seen a single time; around 20% belongs to the top ten. Sequencing was done on a sample of blood. The receptors here all came from a man between 25 and 39 years old with Graves' hyperthyroidism that later progressed to Graves' ophthalmopathy.

This clonotype was seen many times. The chain couples TRBV27 to TRBJ1-5, with TRBD1 matching over 10 bases. The CDR3 sequence is 17 residues long. V was pared by 5 bases and J by 0 bases, with 7 bases of the junction left unmatched. Germline CDR1 reads MNHEY; CDR2 reads SMNVEV (reference sequence). The CDR3 region has the DNA TGTGCCAGCAGTCCGCACCGACAGGGGGCTAGCAATCAGCCCCAGCATTTT. Protein product: CASSPHRQGASNQPQHF.

This clonotype was seen repeatedly, ten times or more. This chain links TRBV5-1 with TRBJ2-2; D is possibly TRBD1 (5 bases). This CDR3 is 17 amino acids long. Germline assignment: CDR1 SGHRS and CDR2 YFSETQ. Trimming pared 0 bases from V and 0 bases from J, leaving 12 bases between. This chain's CDR3 is CASSLDSTATNTGELFF. As DNA, the CDR3 is TGCGCCAGCAGCTTGGATTCGACAGCTACGAACACCGGGGAGCTGTTTTTT.

This clonotype was seen at least ten times. The V call is TRBV24-1, the J call TRBJ2-7; TRBD1 aligns across 7 bases. The V and J ends lost 4 bases and 7 bases, in that order; junction bases with no gene match: 12. This CDR3 is built from 15 residues. Germline loops: CDR1 KGHDR, CDR2 SFDVKD. CDR3: CATSESKGGSGEQYF. CDR3 sequence (DNA): TGTGCCACCAGTGAATCGAAAGGGGGCTCTGGGGAGCAGTACTTC.

This clonotype has only a few counts. The rearrangement joins TRBV7-9 to TRBJ2-3; no clear D. The CDR3 consists of 15 residues. Germline assignment: CDR1 SEHNR and CDR2 FQNEAQ (reference sequence). V dropped 6 bases and J dropped 2 bases, with 15 bases sitting between them. CDR3 DNA sequence: TGTGCCAGCAGATCCGAGACTCTAGACACAGATACGCAGTATTTT. Encoded protein: CASRSETLDTDTQYF.

This clonotype was picked up a small number of times. One base away lies a much larger clone, so this may be a sequencing read error. The chain combines TRBV28 with TRBJ2-7; 9 bases align to TRBD1. Germline CDR1 and CDR2: MDHEN and SYDVKM. After removal of 7 bases from V and 5 bases from J, the junction contained 9 bases not matched to a gene. This CDR3 contains 14 residues. The CDR3 is CASTLGQGTDEQYF. Written as DNA, the CDR3 is TGTGCCAGCACTTTGGGACAGGGTACCGACGAGCAGTACTTC.

This chain connects TRBV6-2 or TRBV6-3 to TRBJ2-7; TRBD1 agrees at 8 bases. V lost 6 bases to trimming and J lost 2 bases; unmatched junction nucleotides: 9. Per the germline V gene, CDR1 is MNHEY and CDR2 is SVGEGT. The CDR3 loop spans 15 amino acids. The CDR3 is CASSARWTGPYEQYF. CDR3 bases: TGTGCCAGCAGCGCACGATGGACAGGGCCCTACGAGCAGTACTTC.

This clonotype was recorded at least ten times. The gene calls are TRBV29-1 and TRBJ2-1; D not resolved. CDR1 is SQVTM and CDR2 is ANQGSEA in the germline V gene. Trimming removed 7 bases at V and 5 bases at J, with 9 bases between. CDR3 length equals 11 residues. The CDR3, as DNA: TGCAGCGGCAACAGAAACAATGAGCAGTTCTTC. It specifies CSGNRNNEQFF.

This clonotype was found many times. The chain links TRBV6-1 to TRBJ1-2; D is unclear. V shed 1 base and J shed 3 bases, with 18 bases lying between them. The CDR3 has 17 residues. CDR1 and CDR2 (germline): MNHNS, SASEGT. The CDR3 DNA reads TGTGCCAGCAGTGAAGACGTGATGGCTGGGGTGGACTATGGCTACACCTTC. It yields the protein CASSEDVMAGVDYGYTF.

This clonotype has at least ten counts. This rearrangement joins TRBV5-1 to TRBJ2-7; possible D gene TRBD2, 5 bases. Trimming removed 4 bases from V and 0 bases from J, with 14 bases in between. CDR1 SGHRS and CDR2 YFSETQ come from the germline V gene. The CDR3 has 15 amino acids. In nucleotides, the CDR3 is TGCGCCAGCAGCCCCGTACGGGGAAGCTCCTACGAGCAGTACTTC. Protein product: CASSPVRGSSYEQYF.

The table lists this clonotype with many counts. The V call is TRBV6-1, the J call TRBJ1-6; D uncertain. The CDR3 runs 13 residues. Trimming stripped 1 base from V and 4 bases from J, with 2 bases between. Germline V gives CDR1 MNHNS, CDR2 SASEGT. CDR3 nucleotide sequence: TGTGCCAGCAGTGAAGGATATAATTCACCCCTCCACTTT. Protein: CASSEGYNSPLHF.

This clonotype was recorded a few times. This chain joins TRBV7-6 and TRBJ2-3; D not certain. The CDR3 is 13 amino acids. V was cut by 0 bases and J by 4 bases, with 5 bases left in between. Germline V gives CDR1 SGHVS, CDR2 FNYEAQ. Here the CDR3 DNA reads TGTGCCAGCAGCTTAGCGGATCCAGATACGCAGTATTTT. The encoded protein is CASSLADPDTQYF.

J is TRBJ2-7 and V is TRBV6-1; a weak D match, TRBD2 (6 bases). Looked up from germline, CDR1 is MNHNS and CDR2 is SASEGT. Trimming removed 8 bases at V and 4 bases at J, with 12 bases between. CDR3 size: 12 residues. CDR3 sequence reads: CASRGWDYEQYF. CDR3 coding DNA: TGTGCCAGCCGGGGGTGGGATTACGAGCAGTACTTC.

CDR3 DNA: TGCGCCAGCAGCCACTTCTGGACACCTTCCTACAATGAGCAGTTCTTC. Protein sequence: CASSHFWTPSYNEQFF. This chain links TRBV4-1 with TRBJ2-1; D may be TRBD1 (5 bases). Per germline, CDR1 MGHRA and CDR2 YSYEKL. The CDR3 runs to 16 residues. The ends were cut back, 3 bases at V and 1 base at J, with 13 bases in the middle.

This clonotype was recorded at least ten times. V gene TRBV28 combines with J gene TRBJ2-7, with 14 bases fitting TRBD2. This CDR3 is 16 amino acids long. Germline V gene lookup returns CDR1 MDHEN and CDR2 SYDVKM. V lost 7 bases, J lost 0 bases, and 5 bases stayed unmatched. CDR3 nucleotides: TGTGCCAGCACGAGGACTAGCGGGGGGAGCTCCTACGAGCAGTACTTC. Amino acid sequence: CASTRTSGGSSYEQYF. The full variable domain, its missing parts supplied by reference TRBV28 and TRBJ2-7, is DVKVTQSSRYLVKRTGEKVFLECVQDMDHENMFWYRQDPGLGLRLIYFSYDVKMKEKGDIPEGYSVSREKKERFSLILESASTNQTSMYLCASTRTSGGSSYEQYFGPGTRLTVT.

This clonotype was counted many times. The J gene is TRBJ2-2, the V gene TRBV28, with 11 bases matching TRBD1. The CDR3 runs to 16 residues. Germline CDR1 and CDR2: MDHEN and SYDVKM. The ends lost 5 bases at V and 5 bases at J; junction bases unmatched: 7. CDR3 DNA sequence: TGTGCCAGCAGTACCGGGACAGGGGGATTTACCGGGGAGCTGTTTTTT. Encoded protein: CASSTGTGGFTGELFF.

The gene calls are TRBV2 and TRBJ2-5; 7 bases agree with TRBD2. The CDR3 extends over 15 amino acids. Germline V gene data show CDR1 as SNHLY and CDR2 as FYNNEI. With 6 bases clipped from V and 1 base from J, the junction kept 8 bases outside the gene matches. CDR3 loop: CASSAAAGSQETQYF. The CDR3 DNA sequence: TGTGCCAGCAGCGCTGCAGCGGGGAGCCAAGAGACCCAGTACTTC. The whole variable domain, remainder taken from reference TRBV2 and TRBJ2-5, is EPEVTQTPSHQVTQMGQEVILRCVPISNHLYFYWYRQILGQKVEFLVSFYNNEISEKSEIFDDQFSVERPDGSNFTLKIRSTKLEDSAMYFCASSAAAGSQETQYFGPGTRLLVL.

This clonotype was picked up many times. The chain employs TRBV12-3 or TRBV12-4 and TRBJ1-6, with D unclear. V was shortened by 3 bases and J by 11 bases, with 8 bases between the two germline ends. The CDR3 is made up of 12 amino acids. The CDR3 reads CASSFSQAPLHF. CDR3 sequence (DNA): TGTGCCAGCAGTTTCTCGCAGGCACCCCTCCACTTT.

This clonotype was counted only a few times. Sequence at one end of the junction differs from germline and may be a read error. The chain employs TRBV5-1 and TRBJ1-1; a weak D match, TRBD1 (5 bases). The germline V gene has CDR1 SGHRS and CDR2 YFSETQ. This CDR3 has 16 amino acids. The CDR3 DNA reads TGCGCCAGCAGAGTAAATGAGGGGCCGATGAACACTGAGGCTTTCTTT. Its translation: CASRVNEGPMNTEAFF.

The chain is built from TRBV10-3 and TRBJ1-3, with D perhaps TRBD1 (5 bases). Looked up from germline, CDR1 is ENHRY and CDR2 is SYGVKD. This CDR3 is 17 amino acids long. CDR3 sequence: CATIPAGQPHSGNTIYF. The CDR3 DNA sequence: TGTGCTACCATACCCGCGGGGCAGCCACACTCTGGAAACACCATATATTTT.

This clonotype was observed a handful of times. The CDR3 DNA follows: TGTGCCAGCAGCTTAGTCTGGACAGAGAACACCGGGGAGCTGTTTTTT. This gives the protein CASSLVWTENTGELFF. The chain is built from TRBV11-3 and TRBJ2-2; D is perhaps TRBD1 (6 bases). The CDR3 is 16 amino acids. V was shortened by 1 base and J by 1 base, with 10 bases between the two germline ends. Germline V gene lookup returns CDR1 SGHNT and CDR2 YENEEA.

This clonotype showed up many times. The V call is TRBV20-1, the J call TRBJ2-7; a possible D gene is TRBD1 (7 bases). V was clipped by 0 bases and J by 2 bases, with 11 bases between them. The CDR3 extends over 14 amino acids. Germline V gene data show CDR1 as DFQATT and CDR2 as SNEGSKA (reference sequence). The CDR3 protein is CSARDPRGAYEQYF. The CDR3 DNA reads as TGCAGTGCTAGAGATCCCAGGGGGGCCTACGAGCAGTACTTC.

This clonotype was detected a few times. The V gene is TRBV6-5, the J gene TRBJ2-2; D is possibly TRBD1 or TRBD2 (6 bases each). Germline assignment: CDR1 MNHEY and CDR2 SVGAGI. The CDR3 loop spans 16 amino acids. Trimming removed 0 bases at V and 5 bases at J, with 13 bases between. The CDR3 spells CASSYSWGARTGELFF. DNA for the CDR3: TGTGCCAGCAGTTACTCATGGGGGGCGAGAACCGGGGAGCTGTTTTTT.

The genes are TRBV10-3 and TRBJ1-6; D gene uncertain. CDR1 is ENHRY and CDR2 is SYGVKD in the germline V gene. CDR3 length equals 14 residues. Trimming left V 4 bases short and J 8 bases short, with 12 bases between. Written as DNA, the CDR3 is TGTGCCATCAGTGTTGGGGTTAACGATTCACCCCTCCACTTT. The encoded protein is CAISVGVNDSPLHF.

The V call is TRBV5-1, the J call TRBJ2-1, with D possibly matching TRBD2 (6 bases). This CDR3 has 16 amino acids. Germline CDR1 reads SGHRS; CDR2 reads YFSETQ. The ends were cut back, 0 bases at V and 5 bases at J, with 15 bases in the middle. In nucleotides, the CDR3 is TGCGCCAGCAGCTTGGCTCAGGGCGGGGCGGACAATGAGCAGTTCTTC. Translating gives CASSLAQGGADNEQFF.

This chain uses TRBV29-1 with TRBJ2-7; tentatively, D is TRBD2 (5 bases). Germline CDR1 is SQVTM and CDR2 is ANQGSEA. Trimming cost V 1 base and J 4 bases, with 17 bases left between them. CDR3 size: 15 residues. CDR3 bases: TGCAGCGTTGAAGGTGAGGGAAAAAGGCTTTACGAGCAGTACTTC. Its protein is CSVEGEGKRLYEQYF.

This clonotype was detected a few times. The chain couples TRBV10-3 to TRBJ2-5, with a tentative D call TRBD2 (5 bases). Germline V gene lookup returns CDR1 ENHRY and CDR2 SYGVKD. Trimming removed 6 bases at V and 2 bases at J, with 7 bases between. The CDR3 contains 12 residues. The DNA for the CDR3 is TGTGCCATCAGGGACTCTCAAGAGACCCAGTACTTC. The encoded protein is CAIRDSQETQYF.

This clonotype was seen at least ten times. The chain joins TRBV7-2 to TRBJ1-1, with 7 nucleotides matching TRBD1. This CDR3 has 15 residues. The V gene's germline CDR1 is SGHTA and CDR2 FQGNSA. J was trimmed by 0 bases and V by 3 bases; bases with no gene match: 4. The chain's CDR3 is CASSLSTGVNTEAFF. Written as DNA, the CDR3 is TGTGCCAGCAGCTTGTCAACAGGGGTGAACACTGAAGCTTTCTTT.